The T cell receptor (beta chain) described here comes from a study of OX40 agonist ivuxolimab in advanced cancers. General notes on the study: The costimulatory receptor OX40 (CD134) was targeted by ivuxolimab, a fully human IgG2 agonistic monoclonal antibody. Intravenous ivuxolimab was administered to patients every 2 weeks at six dose levels: 0.01, 0.1, 0.3, 1.5, 3 and 10 mg/kg. Of the roughly 54 patients in dose escalation, 19 had hepatocellular carcinoma, approximately 15 had melanoma, 9 had renal cell carcinoma and 9 had head and neck cancer. In the dose-escalation cohort, around 80% of patients were male, and the mean age was 60 years with a range of roughly 20 to 79. Patients were allowed to have had prior anti-PD-1, anti-PD-L1 or anti-CTLA-4 therapy, and 30% to 40% of the dose-escalation patients had been treated with checkpoint inhibitors. Partial responses were achieved by three dose-escalation patients, of whom one had hepatocellular carcinoma and two had cutaneous melanoma. The purpose of peripheral TCRbeta sequencing was to test whether ivuxolimab changed TCR sequence diversity and led to clonal T-cell expansion. The paper reports the monotherapy dose-escalation portion (N of about 54 patients) of the phase I ivuxolimab trial.

Comments on this clone: No cognate antigen has been identified for it. Per-nucleotide qualities are absent, and no much larger clonotype sits a single base away.

Patients with autoimmune disease history or receiving systemic immunosuppression were excluded from the trial. In every dose cohort, peripheral blood was drawn for TCR sequencing at baseline, cycle 4 day 1, and cycle 7 day 1. Samples were obtained from an open-label, multicenter, first-in-human phase I dose-escalation trial of ivuxolimab. Adults with locally advanced or metastatic melanoma, renal cell carcinoma, hepatocellular carcinoma or head and neck squamous cell carcinoma were enrolled in the trial. Before TCR sequencing, CD4+ and CD8+ T cells were separately sorted from peripheral blood. Genomic DNA was extracted from sorted cells for sequencing of the TCRbeta CDR3 region. TCRbeta CDR3 regions were sequenced using the immunoSEQ Assay. Not all clones reach the TCRdb copy of this immuneACCESS table, which keeps in-frame sequences only. Checked studies attribute under half of the gap to unresolved V genes and leave the rest unexplained. The sample data list approximately 41,000 clones, and 70% to 90% of these were observed just once. The ten biggest clones cover 0.55% to 0.6% of the sample.

CDR1 is given as SGHNT and CDR2 as YYREEE, both from the germline V gene (reference sequence). The CDR3 sequence holds 15 residues, the cysteine and phenylalanine included. CDR3 DNA only is kept here, 45 bases in frame from base 1. The junction shows trimming of 0 bases on V and 5 bases on J, plus 11 bases between the germline ends. General study outcomes and caveats: After ivuxolimab, expanded clones were on average more numerous among CD8+ T cells than among CD4+ T cells. At doses of 0.1 to 3.0 mg/kg, clonal expansion of both CD4+ and CD8+ T cells in blood was seen between baseline and week 6. Which antigens the clonally expanded peripheral T cells were specific for was not determined. In the 0.1-3.0 mg/kg groups, partial responders had among the lowest normalized peripheral clonal expansion, particularly in CD8+ T cells. Low levels of normalized T-cell clonal expansion were also seen in some nonresponding patients.

This material consisted of CD4+ or CD8+ T cells sorted from blood, taken in a trial of the OX40 agonist ivuxolimab. The sequence links TRBV5-4 to TRBJ2-2, and perhaps TRBD1 as D gene, on 6 matching bases. This sequence was found in an adult with an advanced solid tumor such as melanoma, head and neck, liver or kidney cancer. CDR3 sequence: CASSLGGQGTGELFF. The sequenced DNA: TGTGCCAGCAGCTTGGGGGGGCAGGGGACCGGGGAGCTGTTTTTT.